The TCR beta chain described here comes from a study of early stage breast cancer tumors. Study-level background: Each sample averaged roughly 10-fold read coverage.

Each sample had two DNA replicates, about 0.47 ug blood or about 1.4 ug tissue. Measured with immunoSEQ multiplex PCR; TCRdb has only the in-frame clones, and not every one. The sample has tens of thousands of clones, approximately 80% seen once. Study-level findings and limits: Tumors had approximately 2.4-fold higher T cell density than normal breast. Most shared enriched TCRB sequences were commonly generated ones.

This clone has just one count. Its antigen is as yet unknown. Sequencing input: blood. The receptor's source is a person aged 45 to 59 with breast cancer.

Here the CDR3 DNA reads TGCGCCAGCAGCGCAACAGGGGAAGGGGTCACCGGGGAGCTGTTTTTT. Translating gives CASSATGEGVTGELFF. The chain carries TRBV5-1 and TRBJ2-2, with 7 nucleotides matching TRBD1. Trimming at V came to 4 bases and at J to 4 bases, leaving 10 bases not matched to a gene. CDR3 length: 16 residues. Germline values: CDR1 SGHRS, CDR2 YFSETQ.